This TCR beta chain was found in a study of blood T cell repertoires in COVID-19. Study context: The study drew acute and convalescent COVID-19 samples from the United States, Italy and Spain.

V dropped 3 bases and J dropped 4; count of bases not matched to a gene: 2. Germline CDR1 reads SGHNT; CDR2 reads YENEEA. This CDR3 has 14 amino acids. Exposed study participants had met a COVID-19 case within 2 weeks before entry. In the authors' workflow: Cell counts per sample came from amplifying reference gene primers. Assay used: immunoSEQ multiplex PCR; TCRdb lists only in-frame clones, some missing. Clone size and the V and J calls come from that table; the DNA yielded D and trimming. The sample records 200,000 to 250,000 clones, over 75% being singletons. This rearrangement joins TRBV11-3 to TRBJ1-1; 10 bases agree with TRBD1. Input material: PBMCs or T cells enriched from blood (not recorded which). The clonotype was recovered from a woman in her twenties or thirties who had been exposed to COVID-19. As DNA, the CDR3 is TGTGCCAGCAGCTTGGGACAGGGGTCCACTGAAGCTTTCTTT. Translation: CASSLGQGSTEAFF.